This TCR beta chain was sequenced in a study of blood T cell repertoires in COVID-19. About the research overall: Italy, Spain and the United States were the sources of the convalescent and acute COVID-19 samples. Sources were T cells, B-cell-depleted T cells, or PBMCs; the material itself was cDNA or gDNA.

This CDR3 comprises 10 residues. The authors' processing: Amplifying reference gene primers gave estimates of nucleated cell counts. Clones were read by immunoSEQ multiplex PCR, and TCRdb kept only the in-frame ones, dropping some. The DNA gave D and trimming, while V, J and clone size come from that table. The sample has approximately 380,000 clones, around 85% seen once. The table lists this clone with a count of one. At one boundary the junction diverges from the germline segment, which might be a read error. This TCR derives from a woman aged 18-29 years with acute or convalescent COVID-19. The sample was peripheral blood. The V gene is TRBV12-3 or TRBV12-4, the J gene TRBJ1-3, with D possibly TRBD1 on 6 matching bases. In DNA form, the CDR3 reads TGTGCCAGCAGCTCCGGGACAACCGAATTT. It encodes CASSSGTTEF.